One and the same sample provided the 26 T cell receptor beta chains below, sequenced in a study of blood T cell repertoires in COVID-19. TCRdb keeps only in-frame clones here, not all; method: immunoSEQ multiplex PCR. The sample lists roughly 200,000 clones, about 89% seen once, with 6.5% to 8.5% in the top ten. The sample comprised peripheral blood. The source is a man aged 35 to 55 with acute or convalescent COVID-19.

This clone was found once. The chain couples TRBV4-1 to TRBJ1-4; the match to TRBD1 covers 11 bases. Looked up from germline, CDR1 is MGHRA and CDR2 is YSYEKL. The CDR3 is made up of 15 amino acids. The trim removed 3 bases at V and 8 bases at J, leaving 5 bases unmatched. CDR3 region: CASSHQDRGREKLFF. CDR3 coding DNA: TGCGCCAGCAGCCATCAGGACAGGGGGCGGGAAAAACTGTTTTTT.

This chain joins TRBV7-2 and TRBJ1-5, with a weak D call TRBD1 (6 bases). V was trimmed by 0 bases and J by 7 bases, leaving 10 bases between them. CDR1 is SGHTA, CDR2 FQGNSA, per germline. CDR3 length: 14 amino acids. The CDR3 coding sequence is TGTGCCAGCAGCTTAGCCGACAGGTACCAGCCCCAGCATTTT. It encodes CASSLADRYQPQHF.

This clone was seen only a few times. V gene TRBV11-2 combines with J gene TRBJ2-3; D is perhaps TRBD2 (6 bases). V lost 1 base to trimming and J lost 1 base, with 9 bases between them. The germline gives CDR1 SGHAT, CDR2 FQNNGV. The CDR3 spans 15 residues. The CDR3 DNA reads TGTGCCAGCAGCTTAGCCTCTAGCGGCACAGATACGCAGTATTTT. Its translation is CASSLASSGTDTQYF.

V and J are TRBV28 and TRBJ2-5; D is possibly TRBD1 (6 bases). V was trimmed by 3 bases and J by 5 bases, leaving 10 bases between them. The germline V gene has CDR1 MDHEN and CDR2 SYDVKM. This CDR3 is built from 13 residues. The CDR3 DNA follows: TGTGCCAGCAGTTTGCAGGGGTGGGAGACCCAGTACTTC. This codes for CASSLQGWETQYF.

The rearrangement uses TRBV6-5 and TRBJ1-4; D not resolved. This CDR3 spans 14 amino acids. Germline loops: CDR1 MNHEY, CDR2 SVGAGI. V was clipped by 2 bases and J by 2 bases, with 6 bases between them. Written as DNA, the CDR3 is TGTGCCAGCAGTTACGCACACACTAATGAAAAACTGTTTTTT. Translation gives CASSYAHTNEKLFF.

This rearrangement joins TRBV5-6 to TRBJ2-5; possible D gene TRBD1, 5 bases. The CDR3 has 15 amino acids. Trimming pared 2 bases from V and 1 base from J, leaving 12 bases between. Looked up from germline, CDR1 is SGHDT and CDR2 is YYEEEE. The CDR3 spells CASSLGVTFQETQYF. The CDR3 DNA sequence: TGTGCCAGCAGCTTAGGGGTTACTTTCCAAGAGACCCAGTACTTC.

This clone was counted ten times or more. This chain uses TRBV11-1 with TRBJ2-7; D is perhaps TRBD2 (5 bases). Deletions cut 5 bases from V and 6 bases from J, with 14 bases between. The CDR3 totals 13 residues. Germline V lookup: CDR1 SGHAT, CDR2 FQDESV (reference sequence). The CDR3 here is CASSHNPLAEQYF. The CDR3 bases are TGTGCCAGCAGCCACAACCCCCTAGCCGAGCAGTACTTC.

The V gene is TRBV4-1, the J gene TRBJ1-2, with TRBD1 matching over 7 bases. This CDR3 has 15 amino acids. The V and J ends lost 0 bases and 8 bases, in that order; junction bases with no gene match: 9. Germline CDR1 reads MGHRA; CDR2 reads YSYEKL. The CDR3 loop is CASSQEGQGVWGYTF. CDR3 in DNA: TGCGCCAGCAGCCAAGAAGGCCAGGGGGTCTGGGGCTACACCTTC.

This clone was detected only once. The rearrangement uses TRBV7-2 and TRBJ1-1; TRBD1 matches 7 bases. Looked up from germline, CDR1 is SGHTA and CDR2 is FQGNSA. The CDR3 is 13 amino acids. V lost 5 bases to trimming and J lost 7 bases; unmatched junction nucleotides: 7. DNA for the CDR3: TGTGCCAGCAGCCTCCGACAGGGCAGTGAAGCTTTCTTT. It yields the protein CASSLRQGSEAFF.

This sequence joins TRBV4-1 and TRBJ2-7; TRBD1 might be the D (5 bases). Trimming shortened V by 0 bases and J by 5 bases, and 14 bases separated the two germline ends. Germline V gives CDR1 MGHRA, CDR2 YSYEKL. This CDR3 comprises 15 residues. CDR3 amino acids: CASSQDRQGEDEQYF. The CDR3 DNA reads as TGCGCCAGCAGCCAAGATCGGCAGGGCGAGGACGAGCAGTACTTC.

V usage is TRBV10-2 and J usage is TRBJ2-1; D unresolved. The CDR3 is made up of 12 amino acids. Germline V gene lookup returns CDR1 WSHSY and CDR2 SAAADI. V lost 4 bases to trimming and J lost 9 bases, with 10 bases between them. DNA of the CDR3: TGCGCCAGCAGTGGGGCCCCTGCTGAGCAGTTCTTC. This translates into CASSGAPAEQFF.

The V call is TRBV4-3, the J call TRBJ2-6, with TRBD1 matching over 8 bases. The CDR3 covers 18 residues. The V gene's germline CDR1 is LGHNA and CDR2 YSLEER. V was clipped by 4 bases and J by 1 base; unmatched bases: 9. This chain's CDR3 is CASSLWTGMSSGANVLTF. CDR3 in DNA: TGCGCCAGCAGCCTTTGGACAGGGATGAGTTCTGGGGCCAACGTCCTGACTTTC.

V gene TRBV4-2 combines with J gene TRBJ1-2; D perhaps matches TRBD1 (6 bases). CDR1 and CDR2 (germline): LGHNA, YNFKEQ. Trimming pared 1 base from V and 2 bases from J, leaving 14 bases between. This CDR3 is built from 16 residues. The DNA for the CDR3 is TGTGCCAGCAGCCAAGCGGAAGGGCAGGGGAACTATGGCTACACCTTC. Protein product: CASSQAEGQGNYGYTF.

This clone showed up just a few times. The rearrangement links TRBV2 to TRBJ1-2; 7 bases fit TRBD1. CDR1 is SNHLY and CDR2 is FYNNEI in the germline V gene. The CDR3 runs to 11 residues. V trimming: 11 bases; J trimming: 3 bases; junction bases outside the gene matches: 3. CDR3 region: CAQGGHYGYTF. Written as DNA, the CDR3 is TGTGCCCAGGGGGGACACTATGGCTACACCTTC.

The sample holds one count of this clone. V is TRBV10-1 and J is TRBJ2-3; no reliable D call. The V end lost 7 bases, the J end lost 3 bases, and 5 bases lay between the germline ends. CDR3 length: 11 amino acids. The germline gives CDR1 WNHNN, CDR2 SYGVQD (reference sequence). As DNA, the CDR3 is TGCGCCAGCATCGGTACAGATACGCAGTATTTT. It codes for CASIGTDTQYF.

This clone has just a few counts. The chain employs TRBV30 and TRBJ1-2, with 7 nucleotides matching TRBD1. There are 15 residues in the CDR3. The junction had 4 bases not matched to a gene; V was cut back by 0 bases and J by 0 bases. The germline CDR1 and CDR2 sequences are GTSNPN and SVGIG (reference sequence). The CDR3 reads CAWSVGQISNYGYTF. CDR3 coding DNA: TGTGCCTGGAGTGTGGGACAGATCTCTAACTATGGCTACACCTTC.

This clone was detected a few times. The chain combines TRBV7-2 with TRBJ2-1; TRBD2 might be the D (6 bases). In germline, CDR1 is SGHTA, CDR2 FQGNSA. V lost 1 base, J lost 5 bases, and 12 bases lay in between. The CDR3 consists of 15 residues. CDR3 DNA sequence: TGTGCCAGCAGCTTAGTCGGGGGAAGAAACAATGAGCAGTTCTTC. Protein: CASSLVGGRNNEQFF.

The chain joins TRBV9 to TRBJ1-1; D not resolved. V shed 0 bases and J shed 4 bases, with 13 bases lying between them. This CDR3 is built from 15 residues. In germline, CDR1 is SGDLS, CDR2 YYNGEE. CDR3 bases: TGTGCCAGCAGCGTAGGTCTCGAGGGATCCACTGAAGCTTTCTTT. Encoded protein: CASSVGLEGSTEAFF.

The chain is built from TRBV7-2 and TRBJ1-6; 12 nucleotides align to TRBD1. The V gene's germline CDR1 is SGHTA and CDR2 FQGNSA. V lost 0 bases and J lost 7; bases outside the gene matches: 7. This CDR3 comprises 18 residues. CDR3 amino acids: CASSLAPGTGGPNSPLHF. The CDR3 DNA reads as TGTGCCAGCAGCTTAGCCCCCGGGACAGGGGGCCCGAATTCACCCCTCCACTTT.

V and J are TRBV20-1 and TRBJ2-7; possibly TRBD2 for D (5 bases). CDR1 and CDR2 from the germline V gene are DFQATT and SNEGSKA (reference sequence). The CDR3 covers 16 residues. The V end was cut by 3 bases, the J end by 0 bases, with 18 bases between. CDR3 sequence: CSASPTGGQYSYEQYF. The CDR3 DNA is TGCAGTGCTAGTCCCACCGGCGGGCAATACTCCTACGAGCAGTACTTC.

This clone has a handful of counts. Relative to the germline gene, one junction end is altered; a read error may explain this. The chain couples TRBV7-8 to TRBJ1-2; TRBD1 matches at 9 bases. The V gene's germline CDR1 is SGHVS and CDR2 FQNEAQ. The CDR3 sequence is 13 residues long. The CDR3 loop is CASSLAPRTGADF. As DNA, the CDR3 is TGTGCCAGCAGCTTAGCGCCCCGGACAGGGGCCGACTTC.

The chain couples TRBV6-2 or TRBV6-3 to TRBJ1-5, with D possibly TRBD1 on 6 matching bases. Trimming pared 4 bases from V and 7 bases from J, leaving 14 bases between. This CDR3 contains 14 residues. The germline V gene has CDR1 MNHEY and CDR2 SVGEGT. In DNA, the CDR3 is TGTGCCAGCAGTTTCGGGGGGGCAGGGCAGCCCCAGCATTTT. The encoded protein is CASSFGGAGQPQHF.

This clone has just a few counts. The V gene is TRBV27, the J gene TRBJ2-7; 9 positions match TRBD2. The germline V gene encodes CDR1 MNHEY and CDR2 SMNVEV (reference sequence). This CDR3 spans 15 amino acids. The V and J ends lost 7 bases and 0 bases, in that order; junction bases with no gene match: 7. Here the CDR3 reads CASITKRGDSYEQYF. The CDR3 DNA follows: TGTGCCAGCATAACAAAGCGGGGGGACTCCTACGAGCAGTACTTC.

As DNA, the CDR3 is TGCGCCAGCAGCCTACCGGACAGGGGAAATGAGCAGTTCTTC. It specifies CASSLPDRGNEQFF. The rearrangement uses TRBV5-1 and TRBJ2-1; 9 bases agree with TRBD1. CDR1 is SGHRS, CDR2 YFSETQ, per germline. V dropped 4 bases and J dropped 7; count of bases not matched to a gene: 6. The CDR3 is made up of 14 amino acids. Complete variable domain (other parts from reference TRBV5-1 and TRBJ2-1): KAGVTQTPRYLIKTRGQQVTLSCSPISGHRSVSWYQQTPGQGLQFLFEYFSETQRNKGNFPGRFSGRQFSNSRSEMNVSTLELGDSALYLCASSLPDRGNEQFFGPGTRLTVL.

The chain couples TRBV11-2 to TRBJ2-5, with D tentatively TRBD1 (6 bases). The germline V gene has CDR1 SGHAT and CDR2 FQNNGV. The CDR3 has 15 amino acids. Trimming took 5 bases from V and 5 from J, leaving 18 bases between them. The CDR3 coding sequence is TGTGCCAGCAGCCTCTCTTGGACAGATGGGGAGACCCAGTACTTC. Amino acid sequence: CASSLSWTDGETQYF.

V and J are TRBV7-8 and TRBJ1-2; 7 bases are a match to TRBD1. V lost 1 base, J lost 8 bases, and 1 base stayed unmatched. Germline loops: CDR1 SGHVS, CDR2 FQNEAQ. CDR3 length: 12 amino acids. The DNA for the CDR3 is TGTGCCAGCAGCTTAGTGGGACAGGGCTACACCTTC. This encodes CASSLVGQGYTF.